Shown below are 23 T cell receptor beta chains from a single sample sequenced in a study of cytotoxic CD8 clonotypes in ibrutinib-treated CLL (dated by TCRdb to 2020 to 2023). In light of the paper, this sample's time point label describes: progressive disease on ibrutinib. Library preparation used the immunoSEQ multiplex PCR assay. Drawn from immuneACCESS, this table holds only the in-frame rearrangements with V and J called that TCRdb kept. Clones are partly lost; checked studies trace under half to an unresolved V gene and leave the rest unexplained. Counted in this sample were roughly 58,000 clones; 50% to 70% of them appeared once. The top ten constitute more than 20% of the sample. The starting material was PBMCs, obtained at disease progression, from a patient treated with ibrutinib. The receptors stem from a human donor with chronic lymphocytic leukemia.

A remark on this clone: Other DNA sequences of this sample code for an identical CDR3. The V gene is TRBV7-9, the J gene TRBJ1-5; D gene ambiguous. CDR3 length: 16 residues. CDR1 and CDR2 (germline): SEHNR, FQNEAQ (reference sequence). V lost 5 bases to trimming and J lost 7 bases, with 21 bases between them. This CDR3 reads CASSPMWARSDQPQHF. Here the CDR3 DNA reads TGTGCCAGCAGCCCAATGTGGGCTCGGAGTGACCAGCCCCAGCATTTT.

This sequence joins TRBV11-3 and TRBJ1-1; D not resolved. The germline V and J ends were trimmed by 1 base and 4 bases, with 13 bases remaining between them. The CDR3 has 15 residues. Germline V gene sequence: CDR1 SGHNT, CDR2 YENEEA. Here the CDR3 DNA reads TGTGCCAGCAGCTTAGTGACGGGTCCCGGCACTGAAGCTTTCTTT. Translating it yields CASSLVTGPGTEAFF.

This clone has a handful of counts. The chain has TRBV28 and TRBJ2-5; 8 bases agree with TRBD1. The CDR3 totals 13 residues. Germline CDR1 reads MDHEN; CDR2 reads SYDVKM. Trimming at V came to 5 bases and at J to 3 bases, leaving 2 bases not matched to a gene. The CDR3: CASSGQGKETQYF. In DNA form, the CDR3 reads TGTGCCAGCAGTGGACAGGGAAAAGAGACCCAGTACTTC.

This clone turned up a few times. This chain links TRBV28 with TRBJ2-7, with 8 bases lining up with TRBD2. CDR1 MDHEN and CDR2 SYDVKM come from the germline V gene. After removal of 6 bases from V and 5 bases from J, the junction contained 15 bases not matched to a gene. The CDR3 runs 16 residues. The CDR3 coding sequence is TGTGCCAGCAGCCTGTCTTTGGGGACCGGGGGGGACGAGCAGTACTTC. This gives the protein CASSLSLGTGGDEQYF.

The rearrangement uses TRBV28 and TRBJ1-2, with TRBD1 as a possible D gene (5 bases). CDR3 length equals 15 residues. CDR1 MDHEN and CDR2 SYDVKM come from the germline V gene. Trimming removed 2 bases from V and 4 bases from J, with 14 bases in between. As DNA, the CDR3 is TGTGCCAGCAGTTTAGACGCCAGGGCAATCTATGGCTACACCTTC. Encoded protein: CASSLDARAIYGYTF.

The table lists this clone with a few counts. The chain combines TRBV30 with TRBJ1-2, with a possible D match to TRBD1 (5 bases). Germline V CDR1 and CDR2: GTSNPN, SVGIG (reference sequence). CDR3 size: 17 residues. The V and J ends lost 0 bases and 5 bases respectively, with 22 bases between them. The CDR3 DNA is TGTGCCTGGAGTGTATGGGTCCAGGGCCTAGGTCTATATGGCTACACCTTC. This codes for CAWSVWVQGLGLYGYTF. The variable domain in full, with the rest retrieved from reference TRBV30 and TRBJ1-2, is SQTIHQWPATLVQPVGSPLSLECTVEGTSNPNLYWYRQAAGRGLQLLFYSVGIGQISSEVPQNLSASRPQDRQFILSSKKLLLSDSGFYLCAWSVWVQGLGLYGYTFGSGTRLTVV.

V and J are TRBV27 and TRBJ1-4, with D maybe TRBD1 (5 bases). CDR3 length: 15 residues. V shed 7 bases and J shed 0 bases, with 12 bases lying between them. CDR1 and CDR2 (germline): MNHEY, SMNVEV (reference sequence). The DNA for the CDR3 is TGTGCCAGCACCTTATACAGGACAACTAATGAAAAACTGTTTTTT. Its protein is CASTLYRTTNEKLFF.

In the case of this clone: This specimen includes other DNA sequences encoding the same CDR3. The chain recombines TRBV28 with TRBJ1-5; D is unresolved. The germline V gene encodes CDR1 MDHEN and CDR2 SYDVKM. CDR3 length: 11 residues. Trimming took 6 bases from V and 11 from J, leaving 11 bases between them. Here the CDR3 reads CASSTAGAQHF. The CDR3 coding sequence is TGTGCCAGCAGCACAGCCGGGGCCCAGCATTTT.

This clone was detected once. The chain links TRBV4-2 to TRBJ2-1; a weak D match, TRBD1 (5 bases). Looked up from germline, CDR1 is LGHNA and CDR2 is YNFKEQ. The CDR3 extends over 17 amino acids. Trimming cost V 8 bases and J 5 bases, with 25 bases left between them. The CDR3 sequence: CASAAGSMLQGNNEQFF. CDR3 sequence (DNA): TGTGCCAGCGCAGCAGGGTCGATGTTACAAGGAAACAATGAGCAGTTCTTC.

V is TRBV25-1 and J is TRBJ1-3, with TRBD1 matching 7 bases. In germline, CDR1 is MGHDK, CDR2 SYGVNS. The J segment lost 4 bases and the V segment lost 8 bases, leaving 5 bases of the junction unmatched. The CDR3 has 13 amino acids. This CDR3 reads CASHRGEGNTIYF. In DNA form, the CDR3 reads TGTGCCAGCCACAGGGGAGAAGGAAACACCATATATTTT.

The V call is TRBV25-1, the J call TRBJ2-7; TRBD1 is a possible D gene (6 bases). The germline CDR1 and CDR2 sequences are MGHDK and SYGVNS. V dropped 3 bases and J dropped 2 bases, with 14 bases sitting between them. The CDR3 loop spans 15 amino acids. The CDR3 reads CASSDPGTKAYEQYF. In DNA, the CDR3 is TGTGCCAGCAGTGACCCCGGGACAAAAGCCTACGAGCAGTACTTC.

V and J are TRBV5-6 and TRBJ2-7; 7 bases line up with TRBD2. The CDR3 totals 15 residues. CDR1 and CDR2 from the germline V gene are SGHDT and YYEEEE. The J segment lost 0 bases and the V segment lost 4 bases, leaving 7 bases of the junction unmatched. CDR3 sequence reads: CASSRIRDYSYEQYF. CDR3 bases: TGTGCCAGCAGCAGAATCCGGGACTACTCCTACGAGCAGTACTTC.

This chain joins TRBV28 and TRBJ2-3; no definite D call. This CDR3 has 12 amino acids. The V and J ends lost 8 bases and 2 bases respectively, with 8 bases between them. Germline-derived CDR1 and CDR2 are MDHEN and SYDVKM. In DNA, the CDR3 is TGTGCCAGCTCCCCCAACACAGATACGCAGTATTTT. Protein: CASSPNTDTQYF. Full variable domain (missing parts from reference TRBV28 and TRBJ2-3): DVKVTQSSRYLVKRTGEKVFLECVQDMDHENMFWYRQDPGLGLRLIYFSYDVKMKEKGDIPEGYSVSREKKERFSLILESASTNQTSMYLCASSPNTDTQYFGPGTRLTVL.

This clone was detected many times. This chain connects TRBV4-3 to TRBJ2-2; 8 positions match TRBD1. Germline CDR1 reads LGHNA; CDR2 reads YSLEER. The V and J ends lost 4 bases and 5 bases, in that order; junction bases with no gene match: 6. The CDR3 length is 15 residues. The CDR3 DNA reads as TGCGCCAGCAGCCTGGACAGGGTACGAACCGGGGAGCTGTTTTTT. Protein sequence: CASSLDRVRTGELFF.

This chain uses TRBV7-9 with TRBJ2-3, with 8 bases fitting TRBD1. CDR3 length: 15 residues. Trimming cost V 6 bases and J 4 bases; bases outside gene matches: 9. Per germline, CDR1 SEHNR and CDR2 FQNEAQ (reference sequence). This CDR3 reads CASSQGQGASDTQYF. Here the CDR3 DNA reads TGTGCCAGCAGTCAAGGGCAGGGGGCCTCAGATACGCAGTATTTT.

The rearrangement uses TRBV30 and TRBJ1-5; a weak D match, TRBD1 (6 bases). V dropped 0 bases and J dropped 4 bases, with 7 bases sitting between them. Per the germline V gene, CDR1 is GTSNPN and CDR2 is SVGIG (reference sequence). This CDR3 contains 13 residues. CDR3 bases: TGTGCCTGGAGTGTGACAGGAAATCAGCCCCAGCATTTT. Its protein is CAWSVTGNQPQHF.

This clone was found many times. V gene TRBV7-2 combines with J gene TRBJ1-6; D unclear. From germline, CDR1 is SGHTA and CDR2 FQGNSA. Trimming removed 5 bases at V and 10 bases at J, with 6 bases between. The CDR3 covers 11 residues. CDR3 nucleotide sequence: TGTGCCAGCAGCCACGGCTCACCCCTCCACTTT. Translating gives CASSHGSPLHF.

The sample holds many counts of this clone. The rearrangement joins TRBV7-9 to TRBJ2-1; D not resolved. The CDR3 is made up of 11 amino acids. The germline gives CDR1 SEHNR, CDR2 FQNEAQ (reference sequence). V gave up 5 bases and J gave up 8 bases, with 7 bases separating them. CDR3 DNA: TGTGCCAGCAGCCCCGACGATGAGCAGTTCTTC. Protein sequence: CASSPDDEQFF. Looking up the rest from reference TRBV7-9 and TRBJ2-1 gives the full variable domain: DTGVSQNPRHKITKRGQNVTFRCDPISEHNRLYWYRQTLGQGPEFLTYFQNEAQLEKSRLLSDRFSAERPKGSFSTLEIQRTEQGDSAMYLCASSPDDEQFFGPGTRLTVL.

The chain joins TRBV18 to TRBJ1-4; D is uncertain. The CDR3 totals 16 residues. From germline, CDR1 is KGHSH and CDR2 LQKENI. V lost 4 bases to trimming and J lost 2 bases, with 14 bases between them. CDR3 sequence (DNA): TGTGCCAGCTCACGGAGCCCGGGGAGGACTAATGAAAAACTGTTTTTT. Encoded protein: CASSRSPGRTNEKLFF.

V and J are TRBV6-5 and TRBJ2-2; D gene ambiguous. The CDR3 runs to 14 residues. V shed 8 bases and J shed 0 bases, with 10 bases lying between them. CDR1 MNHEY and CDR2 SVGAGI come from the germline V gene. CDR3 loop: CASRNSANTGELFF. In nucleotides, the CDR3 is TGTGCCAGCCGCAACAGCGCGAACACCGGGGAGCTGTTTTTT.

The rearrangement uses TRBV5-6 and TRBJ2-7, with 8 bases matching TRBD1. The CDR3 runs to 13 residues. CDR1 SGHDT and CDR2 YYEEEE come from the germline V gene. The V and J ends lost 3 bases and 5 bases, in that order; junction bases with no gene match: 4. The CDR3 sequence is CASSWDRTNEQYF. DNA for the CDR3: TGTGCCAGCAGCTGGGACAGGACCAACGAGCAGTACTTC.

This clone was seen a handful of times. V and J are TRBV19 and TRBJ1-5; 9 nucleotides line up with TRBD1. Germline V gene sequence: CDR1 LNHDA, CDR2 SQIVND (reference sequence). The CDR3 has 16 residues. With 3 bases clipped from V and 7 bases from J, the junction kept 10 bases outside the gene matches. CDR3: CASSMDRGPPWQPQHF. Written as DNA, the CDR3 is TGTGCCAGTAGTATGGACAGGGGACCGCCTTGGCAGCCCCAGCATTTT.

This chain connects TRBV6-5 to TRBJ1-6; 7 bases line up with TRBD1. CDR3 size: 16 residues. Germline values: CDR1 MNHEY, CDR2 SVGAGI. Unmatched junction bases numbered 11, after V lost 3 bases and J lost 9 bases. The CDR3 loop is CASSYTRGPEGSPLHF. CDR3 DNA: TGTGCCAGCAGTTATACAAGGGGGCCAGAGGGTTCACCCCTCCACTTT.